A single sample is the source of the 30 T cell receptor beta chains below, sequenced in a study of tumor-infiltrating lymphocytes in primary liver carcinoma. Total RNA (approximately 0.5 ug) served as template for TCR beta cDNA synthesis primed by a constant-region primer. TCR beta libraries came from three nested multiplex PCR rounds using slightly modified ARM-PCR. With TRBV1-TRBV30 forward primers and a C-beta reverse primer, the first two PCR rounds were run for approximately 10 cycles each. TCRdb recomputed calls from the multiplex PCR reads with MiXCR, one row per CDR3 protein. This sample yields around 88,000 distinct CDR3 sequences, of which less than 75% are seen a single time; 27% belongs to the top ten. Unsorted bulk tissue, about 18-32 mg of it, served as the source for co-extraction of RNA and DNA. Sequencing was performed on tumor-adjacent normal liver tissue. The receptors were sampled from a man aged 40-50 years with primary liver carcinoma and hepatitis B virus infection.

In regard to this clonotype: Sequence at one end of the junction differs from germline and may be a read error. The chain combines TRBV11-2 with TRBJ2-1, with D uncertain. The CDR3 extends over 15 amino acids. The V gene's germline CDR1 is SGHAT and CDR2 FQNNGV. The CDR3 here is CTSSTVTGSYNELFF. DNA of the CDR3: TGTACCAGCAGCACAGTGACGGGCAGTTACAATGAGCTGTTCTTC.

CDR3 bases: TGTGCCAGCACTCCATCCGGGACGGGGCGCACAGATACGCAGTATTTT. Translation: CASTPSGTGRTDTQYF. The chain employs TRBV11-2 and TRBJ2-3; perhaps D is TRBD1 or TRBD2 (5 bases each). Germline V gene data show CDR1 as SGHAT and CDR2 as FQNNGV. This CDR3 region has 16 residues. V dropped 7 bases and J dropped 1 base, with 18 bases sitting between them.

With respect to this clonotype: The junction and the germline gene differ at one end; a read error may be behind it. The rearrangement joins TRBV11-2 to TRBJ1-2, with 12 bases lining up with TRBD1. Per germline, CDR1 SGHAT and CDR2 FQNNGV. The CDR3 contains 16 residues. CDR3 bases: TGTTCCAGCAGCCCATTAGGGGGACAGGGGGCAGGTGGTTACACCTTC. Its protein is CSSSPLGGQGAGGYTF.

There are many counts of this clonotype. V usage is TRBV11-2 and J usage is TRBJ2-2, with TRBD2 identical over 7 bases. CDR1 and CDR2 (germline): SGHAT, FQNNGV. V lost 5 bases, J lost 0 bases, and 15 bases stayed unmatched. This CDR3 is 19 amino acids long. CDR3 sequence reads: CASSLDWREGLSNTGELFF. The CDR3 DNA is TGTGCCAGCAGCCTGGACTGGAGGGAGGGCCTTTCGAACACCGGGGAGCTGTTTTTT.

In the case of this clonotype: This may be a read error: a much more frequent sequence differs by one nucleotide. This chain uses TRBV12-5 with TRBJ2-1, with 11 positions matching TRBD2. In germline, CDR1 is LGHNT, CDR2 FRNRAP. The CDR3 is made up of 16 amino acids. The CDR3 nucleotides read TGTGCTAGTGGTTTGGTACTAGCGGGAGAGGGGAATGAGCGGTTCTTC. Its translation: CASGLVLAGEGNERFF.

Of note for this clonotype: Given a much more abundant clone one base away, this may be a read error. V usage is TRBV11-1 and J usage is TRBJ2-1, with D tentatively TRBD1 or TRBD2 (5 bases each). The CDR3 has 16 amino acids. Between the trimmed V and J ends, which lost 6 bases and 4 bases, there was a span of 19 bases. Germline CDR1 is SGHAT and CDR2 is FQDESV (reference sequence). CDR3 in DNA: TGTGCCAGCAGACGCGAACCGGGACGAAAATACAATGAGCAGTTCTTC. Translating it yields CASRREPGRKYNEQFF.

This clonotype has a handful of counts. This chain uses TRBV30 with TRBJ2-5; 13 bases fit TRBD2. The germline V gene has CDR1 GTSNPN and CDR2 SVGIG (reference sequence). Trimming at V came to 3 bases and at J to 0 bases, leaving 7 bases not matched to a gene. The CDR3 loop spans 17 amino acids. The CDR3 sequence: CAWSLGTSGAYQETQYF. The CDR3 coding sequence is TGTGCCTGGAGCCTCGGGACTAGCGGGGCGTACCAAGAGACCCAGTACTTC. Complete variable domain (other parts from reference TRBV30 and TRBJ2-5): SQTIHQWPATLVQPVGSPLSLECTVEGTSNPNLYWYRQAAGRGLQLLFYSVGIGQISSEVPQNLSASRPQDRQFILSSKKLLLSDSGFYLCAWSLGTSGAYQETQYFGPGTRLLVL.

This clonotype has just one count. The genes are TRBV21-1 and TRBJ2-2; TRBD2, the D gene given by the table, was not confirmed from the DNA. TRBV21-1 is recorded as a pseudogene. This CDR3 is built from 17 residues. CDR3 bases: TGTGCCAGCCGGGGGACTAGCGGGAGCAAGCACACCGGGGAGCTGTTTTTT. The encoded protein is CASRGTSGSKHTGELFF.

Worth noting for this clonotype: It is likely a read error, because the conserved phenylalanine at the end of the CDR3 is missing. V gene TRBV11-2 combines with J gene TRBJ2-1; 7 nucleotides match TRBD1. This CDR3 has 17 amino acids. CDR1 and CDR2 (germline): SGHAT, FQNNGV. Here the CDR3 DNA reads TGTGCCAGCTGCTTGGGGACAGTAGGGAGCTCCTACAATGAGCAGTTCTCC. This translates into CASCLGTVGSSYNEQFS.

This clonotype turned up a few times. The chain joins TRBV28 to TRBJ1-3; D gene unclear. The germline V gene encodes CDR1 MDHEN and CDR2 SYDVKM. Trimming cost V 4 bases and J 4 bases, with 8 bases left between them. The CDR3 loop spans 13 amino acids. DNA for the CDR3: TGTGCCAGCAGTTCCGACCGGGGAAACACCATATATTTT. Its translation: CASSSDRGNTIYF.

This clonotype showed up just once. The rearrangement joins TRBV10-3 to TRBJ2-1; 9 bases are a match to TRBD2. CDR1 is ENHRY and CDR2 is SYGVKD in the germline V gene. V lost 0 bases to trimming and J lost 8 bases; unmatched junction nucleotides: 8. The CDR3 is 16 amino acids. CDR3 in amino acids: CAISESPRGRDDEQFF. Written as DNA, the CDR3 is TGTGCCATCAGTGAGTCGCCTCGCGGGAGGGATGATGAGCAGTTCTTC.

About this clonotype: The junction differs from germline at one of its ends, possibly a read error. V usage is TRBV20-1 and J usage is TRBJ1-3; D ambiguous. The CDR3 contains 15 residues. The germline CDR1 and CDR2 sequences are DFQATT and SNEGSKA (reference sequence). The CDR3 sequence: CSARVGEPSGNTIYF. CDR3 sequence (DNA): TGCAGTGCTAGAGTCGGAGAACCTTCTGGAAACACTATATATTTT.

Regarding this clonotype: One end of the junction is discordant with germline, which a read error may explain. The gene calls are TRBV29-1 and TRBJ2-7; 12 nucleotides align to TRBD2. The CDR3 covers 15 residues. Per the germline V gene, CDR1 is SQVTM and CDR2 is ANQGSEA. CDR3 sequence (DNA): TGCAGTGTTGGGGGACTAGCGGGTCAGGTTCGGAAGCAGTACTTC. It translates to CSVGGLAGQVRKQYF.

The chain couples TRBV14 to TRBJ1-1; the D gene is possibly TRBD1 (5 bases). Germline V gene data show CDR1 as SGHDN and CDR2 as FVKESK. The CDR3 consists of 14 residues. Deletions cut 4 bases from V and 3 bases from J, with 12 bases between. CDR3 sequence reads: CASSPGGVDTEAFF. The CDR3 DNA reads as TGTGCCAGCAGCCCGGGGGGGGTTGACACTGAAGCTTTCTTT.

V usage is TRBV6-1 and J usage is TRBJ1-1; the match to TRBD1 covers 9 bases. Germline V gene lookup returns CDR1 MNHNS and CDR2 SASEGT. J lost 6 bases, V lost 9 bases, and 11 bases had no gene match. This CDR3 contains 14 residues. The chain's CDR3 is CASKDRTGAPEAFF. The CDR3 DNA reads TGTGCCAGTAAGGATAGGACAGGGGCCCCTGAAGCTTTCTTT.

As concerns this clonotype: A much larger clone is a single base away; this may be a read error. The gene calls are TRBV5-4 and TRBJ1-2, with TRBD1 matching over 7 bases. Germline V gives CDR1 SGHNT, CDR2 YYREEE (reference sequence). The CDR3 is made up of 14 amino acids. In DNA form, the CDR3 reads TGTGCCATCAGCTCCCGACAGGGAAACTATGGCTACACCTTC. Its protein is CAISSRQGNYGYTF.

Comments on this clonotype: Germline is not matched at one junction end, which may reflect a read error. The chain couples TRBV11-1 to TRBJ2-3, with D perhaps matching TRBD1 (6 bases). The CDR3 runs 13 residues. Germline V gives CDR1 SGHAT, CDR2 FQDESV (reference sequence). CDR3 bases: TGTGTCAGCAGCGCAGGGGACGGGGATACGCAGTATTTT. This encodes CVSSAGDGDTQYF.

Concerning this clonotype itself: Germline is not matched at one junction end, which may reflect a read error. CDR3 DNA sequence: TGCGCTAGCAGCCCATTCACGACAGGACAAGAGACCCAGTACTTC. Protein sequence: CASSPFTTGQETQYF. The rearrangement uses TRBV10-1 and TRBJ2-5; the D gene is possibly TRBD1 (6 bases). This CDR3 comprises 15 residues. Germline assignment: CDR1 WNHNN and CDR2 SYGVQD (reference sequence).

With respect to this clonotype: A much more abundant neighbour one base away suggests this may be a read error. V usage is TRBV10-3 and J usage is TRBJ2-1; D is undetermined. Germline-derived CDR1 and CDR2 are ENHRY and SYGVKD. This CDR3 has 11 amino acids. This chain's CDR3 is CAIRGNNGQFF. In DNA form, the CDR3 reads TGTGCCATCAGAGGAAACAATGGGCAGTTCTTC.

The chain employs TRBV11-2 and TRBJ2-1; D perhaps matches TRBD2 (5 bases). Germline V gene data show CDR1 as SGHAT and CDR2 as FQNNGV. V was pared by 9 bases and J by 14 bases, with 26 bases between. The CDR3 is 14 amino acids. The CDR3 DNA reads TGTGCCAGTCGTTCATTATCAACCCAGGCGGAGGAGTTCTTC. Protein: CASRSLSTQAEEFF.

The V and J genes are TRBV11-1 and TRBJ2-1; 8 bases fit TRBD2. This CDR3 is built from 13 residues. CDR1 and CDR2 from the germline V gene are SGHAT and FQDESV (reference sequence). The DNA of the CDR3 is TGTACCGGCACTCTCGGGGGGGCGGATGAGCAGTTCTTC. Encoded protein: CTGTLGGADEQFF.

In the case of this clonotype: A much larger clone differs from this one at a single base, so this may be a read error. The V call is TRBV12-3 or TRBV12-4, the J call TRBJ2-7; D gene uncertain. The length of the CDR3 is 13 residues. CDR3 region: CVSSPSWAYEQYF. For the CDR3, the DNA is TGTGTCAGCAGTCCTTCATGGGCCTACGAGCAGTACTTC.

With respect to this clonotype: At one end the junction does not follow the germline gene, possibly because of a read error. This rearrangement joins TRBV14 to TRBJ2-2; D possibly matches TRBD1 or TRBD2 (5 bases each). The CDR3 consists of 16 residues. CDR1 and CDR2 (germline): SGHDN, FVKESK. The CDR3 protein is CASSQAAQEATGELFF. CDR3 DNA sequence: TGTGCTAGCAGCCAAGCCGCACAGGAGGCCACCGGGGAGCTGTTTTTT.

This clonotype was counted at least ten times. The gene calls are TRBV6-5 and TRBJ2-1, with D hard to call. Between the trimmed V and J ends, which lost 6 bases and 5 bases, there was a span of 11 bases. The CDR3 has 13 amino acids. Germline V lookup: CDR1 MNHEY, CDR2 SVGAGI. CDR3 protein: CASSWTGNNEQFF. The CDR3 nucleotides are TGTGCCAGCAGCTGGACGGGTAACAATGAGCAGTTCTTC.

To note about this clonotype: The final CDR3 position lacks the conserved phenylalanine or tryptophan, pointing to a likely read error. The DNA of the CDR3 is TGTGCCAGCAGCTTCGATGTGGGAGGGTTTGATACGCAGTATTCT. It specifies CASSFDVGGFDTQYS. The chain employs TRBV11-2 and TRBJ2-3, with 7 bases aligning to TRBD2. Unmatched junction bases numbered 9, after V lost 3 bases and J lost 6 bases. Germline CDR1 and CDR2: SGHAT and FQNNGV. This CDR3 region has 15 residues.

This clonotype was seen only a few times. A read error is possible here, since a much larger clone lies one base away. The chain is built from TRBV6-6 and TRBJ2-7; 8 bases are shared with TRBD1. This CDR3 spans 15 amino acids. V was clipped by 7 bases and J by 3 bases; unmatched bases: 11. Germline-derived CDR1 and CDR2 are MNHNY and SVGAGI (reference sequence). CDR3 sequence reads: CASTAGQVGFYEQYF. DNA for the CDR3: TGTGCCAGCACCGCGGGACAGGTGGGATTCTACGAGCAGTACTTC.

In regard to this clonotype: A read error may produce the germline difference seen at one junction end. Here the CDR3 DNA reads TGCGCCAGGAGCCAACCGCCGGGACAGGGTGCAGAGACCCAGTACTTC. This sequence encodes CARSQPPGQGAETQYF. The chain uses TRBV4-1 and TRBJ2-5, with 9 positions matching TRBD1. The V gene's germline CDR1 is MGHRA and CDR2 YSYEKL. The CDR3 spans 16 residues.

This clonotype was found many times. This chain connects TRBV7-9 to TRBJ2-1; TRBD1 matches at 9 bases. Germline values: CDR1 SEHNR, CDR2 FQNEAQ (reference sequence). V lost 5 bases and J lost 4; bases outside the gene matches: 12. The CDR3 extends over 17 amino acids. CDR3 bases: TGTGCCAGCAGCCCCGGACAGGGGACCTCAAGGTACAATGAGCAGTTCTTC. This encodes CASSPGQGTSRYNEQFF.

The table lists this clonotype with many counts. J is TRBJ2-1 and V is TRBV29-1; D might be TRBD1 (6 bases). This CDR3 comprises 11 residues. Deletions cut 2 bases from V and 7 bases from J, with 6 bases between. Germline loops: CDR1 SQVTM, CDR2 ANQGSEA. DNA of the CDR3: TGCAGCGTTGAAAGGGGGAATGAGCAGTTCTTC. Protein: CSVERGNEQFF.

This clonotype was observed at least ten times. This chain uses TRBV7-8 with TRBJ2-7; TRBD1 agrees at 7 bases. Germline CDR1 reads SGHVS; CDR2 reads FQNEAQ. There are 15 residues in the CDR3. Trimming at V came to 1 base and at J to 1 base, leaving 4 bases not matched to a gene. CDR3 DNA sequence: TGTGCCAGCAGCTTAGAGGGACAGCTATCCTACGAGCAGTACTTC. This sequence encodes CASSLEGQLSYEQYF.